A single sample is the source of the 25 T cell receptor beta chains below, sequenced in a study of cytomegalovirus exposure and HLA in healthy donors. PCR employed 60 Vbeta and 13 Jbeta primers. Assay: immunoSEQ multiplex PCR; the TCRdb copy retains only in-frame clones and omits some. Here the sample table reports 110,000 to 150,000 clones. The sample comprised PBMCs. The receptors come from a man in his forties in good health and CMV-seronegative.

The chain combines TRBV7-9 with TRBJ2-5; the match to TRBD2 covers 10 bases. Germline-derived CDR1 and CDR2 are SEHNR and FQNEAQ (reference sequence). CDR3 length: 16 amino acids. V lost 2 bases to trimming and J lost 5 bases; unmatched junction nucleotides: 8. The CDR3 DNA is TGTGCCAGCAGCTTAAATAGCGGGGGGCCGACGGAGACCCAGTACTTC. Residues: CASSLNSGGPTETQYF. Combining the CDR3 with reference TRBV7-9 and TRBJ2-5 gives the whole variable domain DTGVSQNPRHKITKRGQNVTFRCDPISEHNRLYWYRQTLGQGPEFLTYFQNEAQLEKSRLLSDRFSAERPKGSFSTLEIQRTEQGDSAMYLCASSLNSGGPTETQYFGPGTRLLVL.

Of note for this clone: Relative to the germline gene, one junction end is altered; a read error may explain this. Other nucleotide sequences from this sample produce the same CDR3. The chain couples TRBV20-1 to TRBJ2-5, with D possibly TRBD2 on 6 matching bases. The CDR3 consists of 10 residues. Germline CDR1 is DFQATT and CDR2 is SNEGSKA (reference sequence). CDR3 coding DNA: TGCAGTTCGGTACGGGAGACCCAATACTTC. This encodes CSSVRETQYF.

This sequence joins TRBV6-4 and TRBJ1-1; TRBD1 aligns across 7 bases. Germline CDR1 and CDR2: MRHNA and SNTAGT. The length of the CDR3 is 16 residues. With 1 base clipped from V and 0 bases from J, the junction kept 5 bases outside the gene matches. The CDR3 is CASSDFLTGMNTEAFF. CDR3 DNA sequence: TGTGCCAGCAGTGACTTTCTGACAGGGATGAACACTGAAGCTTTCTTT.

The rearrangement uses TRBV7-2 and TRBJ2-7, with D maybe TRBD2 (5 bases). V gave up 5 bases and J gave up 3 bases, with 8 bases separating them. The CDR3 is 12 residues long. Germline V gives CDR1 SGHTA, CDR2 FQGNSA. Written as DNA, the CDR3 is TGTGCCAGCAGCCCCGGGGACTACGAGCAGTACTTC. Its protein product is CASSPGDYEQYF.

This rearrangement joins TRBV7-2 to TRBJ2-2; D may be TRBD1 (6 bases). The CDR3 totals 15 residues. Looked up from germline, CDR1 is SGHTA and CDR2 is FQGNSA. V was trimmed by 5 bases and J by 7 bases, leaving 17 bases between them. The CDR3: CASSERQAYSGELFF. DNA of the CDR3: TGTGCCAGCAGCGAACGACAGGCGTACAGCGGGGAGCTGTTTTTT. The variable domain in full, with the rest retrieved from reference TRBV7-2 and TRBJ2-2, is GAGVSQSPSNKVTEKGKDVELRCDPISGHTALYWYRQSLGQGLEFLIYFQGNSAPDKSGLPSDRFSAERTGGSVSTLTIQRTQQEDSAVYLCASSERQAYSGELFFGEGSRLTVL.

The chain carries TRBV5-1 and TRBJ2-2, with 12 bases matching TRBD2. CDR3 length: 17 amino acids. V shed 4 bases and J 0 bases; nucleotides not matched to a gene: 4. In germline, CDR1 is SGHRS, CDR2 YFSETQ. CDR3 residues: CASSPSGGAANTGELFF. CDR3 bases: TGCGCCAGCAGCCCTAGCGGGGGGGCCGCGAACACCGGGGAGCTGTTTTTT.

This chain connects TRBV7-9 to TRBJ1-1; D unresolved. The V gene's germline CDR1 is SEHNR and CDR2 FQNEAQ (reference sequence). V lost 3 bases to trimming and J lost 1 base, with 12 bases between them. CDR3 length: 15 residues. CDR3 protein: CASSFIGGRNTEAFF. The CDR3, as DNA: TGTGCCAGCAGCTTTATAGGAGGTAGGAACACTGAAGCTTTCTTT. The whole variable domain, filled in from reference TRBV7-9 and TRBJ1-1, reads DTGVSQNPRHKITKRGQNVTFRCDPISEHNRLYWYRQTLGQGPEFLTYFQNEAQLEKSRLLSDRFSAERPKGSFSTLEIQRTEQGDSAMYLCASSFIGGRNTEAFFGQGTRLTVV.

This chain links TRBV9 with TRBJ1-1; D unclear. V lost 0 bases, J lost 2 bases, and 11 bases lay in between. The CDR3 has 15 residues. Germline V lookup: CDR1 SGDLS, CDR2 YYNGEE. The CDR3 is CASSVGVTGNTEAFF. The DNA for the CDR3 is TGTGCCAGCAGCGTAGGAGTGACGGGAAACACTGAAGCTTTCTTT.

The V gene is TRBV7-2, the J gene TRBJ2-1; TRBD2 matches 10 bases. The CDR3 spans 15 residues. Germline assignment: CDR1 SGHTA and CDR2 FQGNSA. With 3 bases clipped from V and 2 bases from J, the junction kept 1 base outside the gene matches. CDR3 region: CASSFGLAAYNEQFF. The CDR3 bases are TGTGCCAGCAGCTTCGGACTAGCGGCCTACAATGAGCAGTTCTTC.

This chain joins TRBV9 and TRBJ2-3, with a possible D match to TRBD2 (6 bases). There are 15 residues in the CDR3. The germline V and J ends were trimmed by 0 bases and 3 bases, with 11 bases remaining between them. Looked up from germline, CDR1 is SGDLS and CDR2 is YYNGEE. CDR3 sequence (DNA): TGTGCCAGCAGCGTAGTCGGAGGGCGGACAGATACGCAGTATTTT. Its translation is CASSVVGGRTDTQYF.

The chain employs TRBV6-5 and TRBJ1-6; D gene uncertain. The V end lost 7 bases, the J end lost 1 base, and 8 bases lay between the germline ends. The germline V gene has CDR1 MNHEY and CDR2 SVGAGI. This CDR3 has 14 residues. This chain's CDR3 is CASKMASYNSPLHF. The CDR3 DNA is TGTGCCAGCAAGATGGCATCCTATAATTCACCCCTCCACTTT.

The chain couples TRBV9 to TRBJ2-3; possibly TRBD1 for D (5 bases). CDR1 is SGDLS and CDR2 is YYNGEE in the germline V gene. The ends were cut back, 0 bases at V and 0 bases at J, with 8 bases in the middle. CDR3 length equals 15 residues. The CDR3 sequence is CASSVGGSSTDTQYF. CDR3 DNA sequence: TGTGCCAGCAGCGTAGGGGGCTCTAGCACAGATACGCAGTATTTT. The entire variable domain, with the rest obtained from reference TRBV9 and TRBJ2-3, is as follows: DSGVTQTPKHLITATGQRVTLRCSPRSGDLSVYWYQQSLDQGLQFLIQYYNGEERAKGNILERFSAQQFPDLHSELNLSSLELGDSALYFCASSVGGSSTDTQYFGPGTRLTVL.

The genes are TRBV19 and TRBJ1-2; 7 bases line up with TRBD1. V lost 9 bases, J lost 8 bases, and 12 bases stayed unmatched. The CDR3 runs to 13 residues. CDR1 and CDR2 (germline): LNHDA, SQIVND (reference sequence). The CDR3 sequence is CASRQRQGDGYTF. CDR3 DNA: TGTGCCAGCCGACAGCGACAGGGAGACGGCTACACCTTC.

The V call is TRBV5-1, the J call TRBJ1-1, with TRBD1 as a possible D gene (5 bases). The V and J ends lost 4 bases and 10 bases respectively, with 14 bases between them. The CDR3 has 12 residues. Germline CDR1 reads SGHRS; CDR2 reads YFSETQ. The CDR3 here is CASSPQAGRAFF. CDR3 DNA sequence: TGCGCCAGCAGCCCCCAGGCAGGGCGAGCTTTCTTT.

The chain employs TRBV7-2 and TRBJ2-7; 8 positions match TRBD1. CDR1 is SGHTA and CDR2 is FQGNSA in the germline V gene. The CDR3 is 15 amino acids. With V trimmed by 5 bases and J by 3 bases, 9 bases remained unmatched. The CDR3 region has the DNA TGTGCCAGCAGCAGATTGACAGGGGCCCTCTACGAGCAGTACTTC. It translates to CASSRLTGALYEQYF.

This chain uses TRBV19 with TRBJ1-2; D call uncertain. V lost 3 bases, J lost 6 bases, and 11 bases lay in between. This CDR3 comprises 13 residues. Germline values: CDR1 LNHDA, CDR2 SQIVND (reference sequence). CDR3 region: CASSITNNDGYTF. The CDR3 DNA reads TGTGCCAGTAGTATTACTAACAACGATGGCTACACCTTC.

J is TRBJ2-2 and V is TRBV5-4, with D maybe TRBD1 (6 bases). The germline V gene has CDR1 SGHNT and CDR2 YYREEE (reference sequence). V was shortened by 3 bases and J by 9 bases, with 12 bases between the two germline ends. The CDR3 loop spans 13 amino acids. CDR3 DNA: TGTGCCAGCAGCTGGGGGACACAAAGGGAGCTGTTTTTT. As protein: CASSWGTQRELFF.

The V call is TRBV9, the J call TRBJ1-4, with D possibly matching TRBD1 (6 bases). Germline V gene lookup returns CDR1 SGDLS and CDR2 YYNGEE. This CDR3 is built from 15 residues. V was cut by 4 bases and J by 3 bases, with 13 bases left in between. CDR3 coding DNA: TGTGCCAGCAGCTTTCACCAGGGGCCTAATGAAAAACTGTTTTTT. This translates into CASSFHQGPNEKLFF.

The gene calls are TRBV23-1 and TRBJ2-7; D gene uncertain. TRBV23-1 belongs to the ORF category, with a function that is uncertain. The CDR3 length is 15 residues. Trimming cost V 1 base and J 2 bases, with 12 bases left between them. Here the CDR3 DNA reads TGCGCCAGCAGTCAATTGAGGAAACCTCCCTACGAGCAGTACTTC. As protein: CASSQLRKPPYEQYF.

This chain joins TRBV27 and TRBJ1-3; 7 nucleotides align to TRBD1. With V trimmed by 9 bases and J by 6 bases, 8 bases remained unmatched. CDR3 size: 13 residues. Germline CDR1 MNHEY, CDR2 SMNVEV (reference sequence). This CDR3 is CARNPGQSNTIYF. CDR3 nucleotide sequence: TGTGCCAGAAACCCGGGACAGTCAAACACCATATATTTT.

CDR3 bases: TGCGCCAGCAGCTTAACAGGGATATTCTACGAGCAGTACTTC. Translated: CASSLTGIFYEQYF. This chain uses TRBV5-1 with TRBJ2-7, with D tentatively TRBD1 (6 bases). Per the germline V gene, CDR1 is SGHRS and CDR2 is YFSETQ. This CDR3 comprises 14 residues. V lost 2 bases to trimming and J lost 3 bases, with 12 bases between them.

DNA for the CDR3: TGCAGCGTTGAAGATAGACTCCCTGAGACCCAGTACTTC. It translates to CSVEDRLPETQYF. This rearrangement joins TRBV29-1 to TRBJ2-5; D is unresolved. CDR1 is SQVTM, CDR2 ANQGSEA, per germline. CDR3 size: 13 residues. Trimming took 0 bases from V and 5 from J, leaving 10 bases between them.

The chain combines TRBV7-8 with TRBJ1-1; D not resolved. This CDR3 region has 14 residues. V lost 1 base and J 1 base, leaving 7 bases between the germline ends. Germline CDR1 reads SGHVS; CDR2 reads FQNEAQ. The CDR3 nucleotides read TGTGCCAGCAGCTTAGTCTCCGGGAACACTGAAGCTTTCTTT. Translating gives CASSLVSGNTEAFF.

The V and J genes are TRBV28 and TRBJ1-5, with 8 nucleotides matching TRBD1. This CDR3 contains 16 residues. The V gene's germline CDR1 is MDHEN and CDR2 SYDVKM. After removal of 1 base from V and 6 bases from J, the junction contained 8 bases not matched to a gene. The CDR3 sequence is CASSLSTGARVQPQHF. Here the CDR3 DNA reads TGTGCCAGCAGTTTATCGACAGGGGCCAGGGTTCAGCCCCAGCATTTT.

The chain couples TRBV9 to TRBJ1-6; D is possibly TRBD1 (6 bases). Germline V lookup: CDR1 SGDLS, CDR2 YYNGEE. The V end was cut by 4 bases, the J end by 10 bases, with 15 bases between. The CDR3 length is 14 residues. CDR3 region: CASSSGTYGSPLHF. The DNA for the CDR3 is TGTGCCAGCAGCTCCGGGACATATGGGTCACCCCTCCACTTT.